These 21 T cell receptor beta chains share one sample of origin, sequenced in a study of cytomegalovirus exposure and HLA in healthy donors (dated 2017 in TCRdb). The library was built by means of the immunoSEQ multiplex PCR assay. For the multiplex PCR, a mixture combining 60 forward primers for TCR Vbeta segments and 13 reverse primers for TCR Jbeta segments was used. TCRdb carries this immuneACCESS record with in-frame sequences only. Its versions omit some clonotypes, under half of them owing to an unresolved V gene in the studies checked, with the rest unexplained. Across this sample there are around 50,000 clones, with 60% to 85% seen only once. The ten largest clones add up to 8.1% of the sample. Sample: PBMCs. The source of these receptors is a man aged 25-45 years in good health and CMV-seropositive.

The CDR3 nucleotides read TGTGCCAGCAACGAAGTGCAGGGGTCTGAAGCTTTCTTT. Amino acids: CASNEVQGSEAFF. The V and J genes are TRBV28 and TRBJ1-1; tentatively, D is TRBD1 (6 bases). The germline V gene encodes CDR1 MDHEN and CDR2 SYDVKM. Trimming cost V 7 bases and J 6 bases, with 15 bases left between them. This CDR3 is built from 13 residues.

V is TRBV5-1 and J is TRBJ2-7; the D gene is possibly TRBD2 (6 bases). CDR1 and CDR2 (germline): SGHRS, YFSETQ. V lost 4 bases and J lost 3, with 17 bases in between. The CDR3 totals 15 residues. CDR3 DNA sequence: TGCGCCAGCAGCCCCAATACCGGGGGAGGCTACGAGCAGTACTTC. This sequence encodes CASSPNTGGGYEQYF.

The J gene is TRBJ1-5, the V gene TRBV28; no firm D call. The V gene's germline CDR1 is MDHEN and CDR2 SYDVKM. The CDR3 loop spans 12 amino acids. Trimming removed 3 bases at V and 6 bases at J, with 6 bases between. Here the CDR3 DNA reads TGTGCCAGCAGTTTGTCGTCTCAGCCCCAGCATTTT. This gives the protein CASSLSSQPQHF.

This chain joins TRBV5-5 and TRBJ1-3; 7 bases map to TRBD1. V lost 4 bases, J lost 2 bases, and 9 bases stayed unmatched. Per germline, CDR1 SGHKS and CDR2 YYEKEE (reference sequence). This CDR3 contains 16 residues. CDR3 amino acids: CASSGSGTVTGNTIYF. DNA for the CDR3: TGTGCCAGCAGCGGGTCCGGGACAGTCACTGGAAACACCATATATTTT.

The chain is built from TRBV7-9 and TRBJ2-7, with a possible D match to TRBD1 (5 bases). The CDR3 spans 11 residues. With 5 bases removed from V and 6 bases from J, the gap between germline ends came to 8 bases. CDR1 and CDR2 from the germline V gene are SEHNR and FQNEAQ (reference sequence). The CDR3, as DNA: TGTGCCAGCAGCCCACAGGCCGAGCAGTACTTC. Translated, it gives CASSPQAEQYF.

The CDR3 sequence: CASSPASGGRYEQYF. The CDR3 coding sequence is TGTGCCAGCAGCCCGGCTAGCGGGGGTAGATACGAGCAGTACTTC. The chain links TRBV11-1 to TRBJ2-5, with 10 positions matching TRBD2. The last part of the DNA fits TRBJ2-7 better; the J call may be wrong. The germline gives CDR1 SGHAT, CDR2 FQDESV (reference sequence). The CDR3 length is 15 residues.

CDR3 in amino acids: CASSLSGGNYGYTF. The CDR3 DNA is TGCGCCAGCAGCTTGTCAGGGGGAAACTATGGCTACACCTTC. The chain uses TRBV5-1 and TRBJ1-2; 7 bases match TRBD1. This CDR3 is built from 14 residues. Trimming at V came to 1 base and at J to 2 bases, leaving 2 bases not matched to a gene. Germline V gene sequence: CDR1 SGHRS, CDR2 YFSETQ.

Judged by abundance, this clone is medium-sized. The chain carries TRBV11-1 and TRBJ1-6; D call uncertain. CDR1 and CDR2 from the germline V gene are SGHAT and FQDESV (reference sequence). V lost 2 bases and J 8 bases, leaving 10 bases between the germline ends. The CDR3 has 14 residues. The CDR3 loop reads CASSLRGLHSPLHF. Written as DNA, the CDR3 is TGTGCCAGCAGCTTAAGAGGGTTGCATTCACCCCTCCACTTT.

The genes are TRBV2 and TRBJ2-7; tentatively, D is TRBD2 (5 bases). Trimming shortened V by 10 bases and J by 6 bases, and 28 bases separated the two germline ends. Germline V gene sequence: CDR1 SNHLY, CDR2 FYNNEI. The CDR3 sequence is 16 residues long. The CDR3 DNA follows: TGTGCCACCCAAAAATCCGTCCTAGCTCCAATGAGCGAGCAGTACTTC. Translation: CATQKSVLAPMSEQYF.

The chain joins TRBV2 to TRBJ1-5; TRBD1 might be the D (5 bases). This CDR3 spans 15 amino acids. The germline V gene encodes CDR1 SNHLY and CDR2 FYNNEI. The V gene lost 4 bases and the J gene lost 0 bases, with 10 bases spanning the gap. CDR3 amino acids: CASSGPGLSNQPQHF. CDR3 sequence (DNA): TGTGCCAGCAGTGGACCGGGACTTAGCAATCAGCCCCAGCATTTT.

This chain joins TRBV5-1 and TRBJ2-7; D is unresolved. The length of the CDR3 is 12 residues. Trimming removed 4 bases at V and 3 bases at J, with 8 bases between. The V gene's germline CDR1 is SGHRS and CDR2 YFSETQ. The CDR3 nucleotides are TGCGCCAGCAGCAGAGACTTCTACGAGCAGTACTTC. It is translated as CASSRDFYEQYF. Together with reference TRBV5-1 and TRBJ2-7, the CDR3 gives the full variable domain: KAGVTQTPRYLIKTRGQQVTLSCSPISGHRSVSWYQQTPGQGLQFLFEYFSETQRNKGNFPGRFSGRQFSNSRSEMNVSTLELGDSALYLCASSRDFYEQYFGPGTRLTVT.

The V call is TRBV6-4, the J call TRBJ2-3; TRBD2 agrees at 8 bases. This CDR3 is built from 14 residues. J was trimmed by 5 bases and V by 5 bases; bases with no gene match: 6. The germline gives CDR1 MRHNA, CDR2 SNTAGT. The CDR3 DNA is TGTGCCAGCAGTCGGGGGGGAAGCGGAGATACGCAGTATTTT. Translating it yields CASSRGGSGDTQYF.

The chain has TRBV5-4 and TRBJ1-2; D is perhaps TRBD1 (5 bases). Trimming removed 4 bases at V and 6 bases at J, with 19 bases between. The CDR3 spans 15 residues. Germline CDR1 and CDR2: SGHNT and YYREEE (reference sequence). The CDR3 is CASSIPQTRVHGYTF. CDR3 nucleotides: TGTGCCAGCAGCATCCCTCAAACCAGGGTGCATGGCTACACCTTC.

The CDR3 bases are TGTGCCAGCAGCGTAGGGGCAGGGGTCAACGAGCAGTACTTC. This translates into CASSVGAGVNEQYF. The V call is TRBV9, the J call TRBJ2-7; a possible D gene is TRBD1 (6 bases). This CDR3 spans 14 amino acids. The germline gives CDR1 SGDLS, CDR2 YYNGEE. V was shortened by 0 bases and J by 5 bases, with 12 bases between the two germline ends.

CDR3 protein: CASSLGTGLYGYTF. The CDR3, as DNA: TGCGCCAGCAGCTTGGGGACAGGGCTCTATGGCTACACCTTC. The chain is built from TRBV5-1 and TRBJ1-2; 8 bases are a match to TRBD1. The CDR3 runs to 14 residues. V shed 0 bases and J 4 bases; nucleotides not matched to a gene: 2. The germline gives CDR1 SGHRS, CDR2 YFSETQ.

This clone was seen just once. The V call is TRBV27, the J call TRBJ2-5; tentative D call: TRBD1 (5 bases). This CDR3 is built from 19 residues. Trimming took 2 bases from V and 0 from J, leaving 22 bases between them. Germline V gene lookup returns CDR1 MNHEY and CDR2 SMNVEV (reference sequence). CDR3 protein: CASSLRGPPDRPYQETQYF. CDR3 sequence (DNA): TGTGCCAGCAGTTTACGAGGCCCTCCCGACAGACCCTACCAAGAGACCCAGTACTTC.

The chain has TRBV5-6 and TRBJ2-1; 10 positions match TRBD2. The CDR3 runs to 16 residues. Germline loops: CDR1 SGHDT, CDR2 YYEEEE. V shed 7 bases and J 6 bases; nucleotides not matched to a gene: 13. CDR3 region: CASAPWKSGGGNEQFF. CDR3 nucleotides: TGTGCCAGCGCTCCCTGGAAGAGCGGGGGGGGCAATGAGCAGTTCTTC.

The rearrangement links TRBV25-1 to TRBJ2-7, with TRBD1 matching 10 bases. CDR3 length: 15 residues. Germline V gives CDR1 MGHDK, CDR2 SYGVNS. With 3 bases clipped from V and 3 bases from J, the junction kept 5 bases outside the gene matches. The CDR3 loop is CASSETGGAYYEQYF. CDR3 nucleotides: TGTGCCAGCAGTGAGACAGGGGGCGCTTACTACGAGCAGTACTTC.

The J gene is TRBJ2-7, the V gene TRBV7-2; 10 bases line up with TRBD1. Germline loops: CDR1 SGHTA, CDR2 FQGNSA. The V segment lost 8 bases and the J segment 3 bases; nucleotides outside the gene matches: 4. The CDR3 has 13 residues. The CDR3: CASSRDRGYEQYF. CDR3 DNA: TGTGCCAGCTCCAGGGACAGGGGCTACGAGCAGTACTTC.

The sample holds one count of this clone. The chain uses TRBV2 and TRBJ1-4; 11 positions agree with TRBD1. J lost 6 bases, V lost 4 bases, and 4 bases had no gene match. This CDR3 is built from 15 residues. Germline-derived CDR1 and CDR2 are SNHLY and FYNNEI. CDR3: CASSADRGRDEKLFF. The CDR3 nucleotides are TGTGCCAGCAGTGCGGACAGGGGGCGAGATGAAAAACTGTTTTTT.

Of note for this clone: This same CDR3 is encoded by further DNA sequences in the sample. The chain links TRBV9 to TRBJ2-1, with D perhaps TRBD2 (6 bases). V was cut by 0 bases and J by 3 bases, with 7 bases left in between. The CDR3 has 14 amino acids. CDR1 and CDR2 from the germline V gene are SGDLS and YYNGEE. The CDR3 loop is CASSVDSGYNEQFF. Written as DNA, the CDR3 is TGTGCCAGCAGCGTAGATAGCGGCTACAATGAGCAGTTCTTC. Based on the CDR3 plus reference TRBV9 and TRBJ2-1, the full variable domain is DSGVTQTPKHLITATGQRVTLRCSPRSGDLSVYWYQQSLDQGLQFLIQYYNGEERAKGNILERFSAQQFPDLHSELNLSSLELGDSALYFCASSVDSGYNEQFFGPGTRLTVL.